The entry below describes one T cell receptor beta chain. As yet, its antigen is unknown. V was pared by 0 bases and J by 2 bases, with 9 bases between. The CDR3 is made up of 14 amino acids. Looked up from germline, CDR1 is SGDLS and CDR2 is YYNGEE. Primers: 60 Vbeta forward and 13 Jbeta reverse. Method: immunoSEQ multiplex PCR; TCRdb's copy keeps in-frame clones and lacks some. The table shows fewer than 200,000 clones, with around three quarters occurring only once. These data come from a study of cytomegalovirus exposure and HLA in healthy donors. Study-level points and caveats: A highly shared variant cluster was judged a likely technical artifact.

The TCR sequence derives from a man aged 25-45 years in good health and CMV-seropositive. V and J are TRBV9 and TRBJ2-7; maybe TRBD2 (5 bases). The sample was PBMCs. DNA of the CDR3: TGTGCCAGCAGCGTAGCTACGGGGACCTACGAGCAGTACTTC. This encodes CASSVATGTYEQYF. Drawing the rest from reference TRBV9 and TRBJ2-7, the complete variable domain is DSGVTQTPKHLITATGQRVTLRCSPRSGDLSVYWYQQSLDQGLQFLIQYYNGEERAKGNILERFSAQQFPDLHSELNLSSLELGDSALYFCASSVATGTYEQYFGPGTRLTVT.